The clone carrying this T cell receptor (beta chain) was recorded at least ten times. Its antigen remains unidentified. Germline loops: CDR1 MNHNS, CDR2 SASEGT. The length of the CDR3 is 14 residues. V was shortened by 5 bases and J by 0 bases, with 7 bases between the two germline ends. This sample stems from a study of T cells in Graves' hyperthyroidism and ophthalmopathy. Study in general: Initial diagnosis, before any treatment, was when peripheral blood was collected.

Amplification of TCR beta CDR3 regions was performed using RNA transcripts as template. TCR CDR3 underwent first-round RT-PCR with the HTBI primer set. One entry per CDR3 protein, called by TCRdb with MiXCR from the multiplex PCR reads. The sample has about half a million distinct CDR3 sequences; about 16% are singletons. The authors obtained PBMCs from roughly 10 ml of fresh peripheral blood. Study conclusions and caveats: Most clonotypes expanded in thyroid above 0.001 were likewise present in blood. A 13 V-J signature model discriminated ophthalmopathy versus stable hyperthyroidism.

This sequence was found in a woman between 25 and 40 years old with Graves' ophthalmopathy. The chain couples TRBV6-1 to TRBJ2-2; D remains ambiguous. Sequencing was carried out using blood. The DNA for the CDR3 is TGTGCCAGCAGTCGGGCATCGAACACCGGGGAGCTGTTTTTT. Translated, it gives CASSRASNTGELFF.